This T cell receptor beta chain appears in the sequencing data of a study of shared clonotypes between healthy human individuals. Study processing details: Without quality scores, immunoSEQ junctional reads could not be filtered like full-length reads. Profiling relied on immunoSEQ multiplex PCR, and the TCRdb table lists in-frame clones only, not all of them. V and J calls and clone size are given by that table; D and trimming were obtained from the DNA. Seen here are around 2.5 million clones, over 85% observed once, and the top ten hold 0.35% to 0.45%. CDR1 is SEHNR, CDR2 FQNEAQ, per germline (reference sequence). The V end lost 7 bases, the J end lost 2 bases, and 15 bases lay between the germline ends. There are 15 residues in the CDR3. Worth noting for this clone: No antigen is known for it.

Investigators divided CD4+ cells into CD45RA+ naive and CD45RA-negative memory subsets. Regarding the study as a whole: Generally, naive subsets came out with larger estimated richness than memory subsets. The authors expected sequencing depth to affect clonotype sharing among donors.

V is TRBV7-9 and J is TRBJ2-1; the D is unclear. The receptor was derived from a young man in good health. Some clones in this sample may be carry-over from other donors' samples. The sequenced sample was naive CD4+ T cells from PBMCs. Documented subset: CD45RA+ positively selected. CDR3 sequence: CASTIGSVAYNEQFF. CDR3 DNA: TGTGCCAGCACCATAGGGTCCGTCGCCTACAATGAGCAGTTCTTC.